The rows below give T cell receptor beta chains drawn from one sample of a study of blood T cell repertoires in COVID-19. The table came from immunoSEQ multiplex PCR; TCRdb's copy has only in-frame clones and leaves some out. The table includes 90,000 to 120,000 clones, about nine tenths detected once. The sample was peripheral blood. These receptors originate from a man in his sixties with acute or convalescent COVID-19. Both conserved end residues are part of each CDR3. The D gene is left open where the match is weak. Part of the rows lack a size; the others show once, few, many or a class for expanded clones.

clone_size,v_call,d_call,j_call,cdr3_nt,cdr3_aa
-,TRBV27,TRBD1,TRBJ2-3,TGTGCCAGCCACACTGGGACAGCCGAAACAGATACGCAGTATTTT,CASHTGTAETDTQYF
-,TRBV27,TRBD2,TRBJ2-2,TGTGCCAGCGGGACTAGCGTGGGCACCGGGGAGCTGTTTTTT,CASGTSVGTGELFF
-,TRBV9,-,TRBJ1-6,TGTGCCAGCAGCGTAGTGAGCAATCTCGGGTCACCCCTCCACTTT,CASSVVSNLGSPLHF
few,TRBV2,-,TRBJ1-2,TGTGCCAGCAGTGAGATGGCGGGCCTGGGGTATGGCTACACCTTC,CASSEMAGLGYGYTF
-,TRBV29-1,TRBD1,TRBJ1-1,TGCAGCGCCGTAGGGACAGGTAACACTGAAGCTTTCTTT,CSAVGTGNTEAFF
-,TRBV27,-,TRBJ1-4,TGTGCCAGCAGTCTCGGAGGGCTACCTAATGAAAAACTGTTTTTT,CASSLGGLPNEKLFF
-,TRBV5-4,-,TRBJ1-2,TGTGCCAGCAGCTCCAGACAGAACTACACCTTC,CASSSRQNYTF
-,TRBV18,TRBD1,TRBJ1-1,TGTGCCAGCTCACCAGGGACAGGGGGTACAGGGGTCGGCACTGAAGCTTTCTTT,CASSPGTGGTGVGTEAFF
-,TRBV30,TRBD1,TRBJ1-1,TGTGCCTCAGGGACAGGGGGCAGAGCTTTCTTT,CASGTGGRAFF
-,TRBV18,TRBD1,TRBJ1-1,TGTGCCAGCTCACGGGGACAGGGGCCTGACACTGAAGCTTTCTTT,CASSRGQGPDTEAFF